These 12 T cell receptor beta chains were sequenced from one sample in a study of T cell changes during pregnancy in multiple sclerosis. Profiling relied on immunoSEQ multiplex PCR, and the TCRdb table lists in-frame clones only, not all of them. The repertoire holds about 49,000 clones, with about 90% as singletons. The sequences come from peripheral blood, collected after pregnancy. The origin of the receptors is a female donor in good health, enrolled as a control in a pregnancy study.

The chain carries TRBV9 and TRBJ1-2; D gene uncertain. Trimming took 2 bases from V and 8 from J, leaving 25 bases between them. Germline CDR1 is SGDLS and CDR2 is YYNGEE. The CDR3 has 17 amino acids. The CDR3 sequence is CASSVSSLGIGMDGYTF. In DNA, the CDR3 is TGTGCCAGCAGCGTTAGTTCCTTAGGGATCGGGATGGACGGCTACACCTTC.

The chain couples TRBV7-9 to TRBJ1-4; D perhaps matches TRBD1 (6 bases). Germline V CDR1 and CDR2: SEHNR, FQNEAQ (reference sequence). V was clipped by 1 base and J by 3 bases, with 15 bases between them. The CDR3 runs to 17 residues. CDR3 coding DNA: TGTGCCAGCAGCTTAGTGTCCACACAGGGCCCTAATGAAAAACTGTTTTTT. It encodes CASSLVSTQGPNEKLFF.

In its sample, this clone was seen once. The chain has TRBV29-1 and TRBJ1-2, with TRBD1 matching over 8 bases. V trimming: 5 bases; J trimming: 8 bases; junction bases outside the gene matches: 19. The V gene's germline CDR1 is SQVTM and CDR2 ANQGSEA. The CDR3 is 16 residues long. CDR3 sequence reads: CSVTTPLIQGAGGYTF. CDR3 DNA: TGCAGCGTTACCACCCCTCTCATCCAGGGGGCCGGCGGCTACACCTTC.

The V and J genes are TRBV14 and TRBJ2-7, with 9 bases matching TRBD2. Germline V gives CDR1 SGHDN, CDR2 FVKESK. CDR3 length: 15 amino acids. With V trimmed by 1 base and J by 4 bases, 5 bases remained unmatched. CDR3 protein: CASSQASGGLYEQYF. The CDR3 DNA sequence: TGTGCCAGCAGCCAAGCAAGCGGGGGGCTGTACGAGCAGTACTTC.

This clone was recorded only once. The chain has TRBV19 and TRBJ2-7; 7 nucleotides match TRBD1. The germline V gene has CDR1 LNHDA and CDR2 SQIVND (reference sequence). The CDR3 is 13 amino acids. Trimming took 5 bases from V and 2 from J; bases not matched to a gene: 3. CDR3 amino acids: CASSSTGTYEQYF. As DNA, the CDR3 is TGTGCCAGTAGTTCGACAGGGACCTACGAGCAGTACTTC.

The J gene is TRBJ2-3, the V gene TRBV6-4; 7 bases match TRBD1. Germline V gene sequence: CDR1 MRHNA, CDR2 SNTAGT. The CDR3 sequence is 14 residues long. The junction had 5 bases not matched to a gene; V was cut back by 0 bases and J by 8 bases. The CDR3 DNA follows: TGTGCCAGCAGTGACTCGGGGGACAGCGGTACGCAGTATTTT. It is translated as CASSDSGDSGTQYF.

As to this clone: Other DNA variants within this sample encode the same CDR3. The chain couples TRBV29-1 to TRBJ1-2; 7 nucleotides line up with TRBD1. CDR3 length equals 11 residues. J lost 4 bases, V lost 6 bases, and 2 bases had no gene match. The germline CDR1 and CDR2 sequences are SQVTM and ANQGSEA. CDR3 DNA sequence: TGCAGCGTACCAGGGGGCTATGGCTACACCTTC. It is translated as CSVPGGYGYTF.

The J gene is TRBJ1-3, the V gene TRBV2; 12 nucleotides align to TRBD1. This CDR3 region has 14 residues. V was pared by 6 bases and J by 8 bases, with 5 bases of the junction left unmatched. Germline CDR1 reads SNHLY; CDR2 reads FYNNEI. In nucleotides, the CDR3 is TGTGCCAGCAGACCGGGACAGGGGGCGGACACCATATATTTT. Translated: CASRPGQGADTIYF. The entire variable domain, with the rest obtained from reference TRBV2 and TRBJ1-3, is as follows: EPEVTQTPSHQVTQMGQEVILRCVPISNHLYFYWYRQILGQKVEFLVSFYNNEISEKSEIFDDQFSVERPDGSNFTLKIRSTKLEDSAMYFCASRPGQGADTIYFGEGSWLTVV.

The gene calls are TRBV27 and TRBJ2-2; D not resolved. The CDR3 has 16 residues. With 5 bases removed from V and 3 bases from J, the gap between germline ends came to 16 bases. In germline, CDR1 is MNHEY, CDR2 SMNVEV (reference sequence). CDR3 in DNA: TGTGCCAGCAGTCCTCCCCCAGGTGCCTACACCGGGGAGCTGTTTTTT. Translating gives CASSPPPGAYTGELFF.

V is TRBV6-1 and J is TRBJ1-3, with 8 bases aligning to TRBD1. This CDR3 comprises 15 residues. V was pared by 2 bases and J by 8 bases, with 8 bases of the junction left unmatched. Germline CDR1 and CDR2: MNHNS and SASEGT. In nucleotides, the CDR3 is TGTGCCAGCAGTGAAACCTGGACAGGGTCGGACACCATATATTTT. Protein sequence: CASSETWTGSDTIYF.

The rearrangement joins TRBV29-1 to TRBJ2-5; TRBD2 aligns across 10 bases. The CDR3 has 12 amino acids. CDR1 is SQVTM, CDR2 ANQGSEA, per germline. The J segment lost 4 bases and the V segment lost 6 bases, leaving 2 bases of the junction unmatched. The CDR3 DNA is TGCAGCGTAGCGGGAGGGCCAGAGACCCAGTACTTC. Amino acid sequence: CSVAGGPETQYF.

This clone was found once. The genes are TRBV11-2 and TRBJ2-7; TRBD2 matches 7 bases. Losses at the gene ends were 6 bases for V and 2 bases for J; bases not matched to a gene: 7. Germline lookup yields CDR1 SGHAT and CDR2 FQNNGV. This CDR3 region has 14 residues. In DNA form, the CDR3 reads TGTGCCAGCAGACCCCCTAGCGGAACCTACGAGCAGTACTTC. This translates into CASRPPSGTYEQYF.